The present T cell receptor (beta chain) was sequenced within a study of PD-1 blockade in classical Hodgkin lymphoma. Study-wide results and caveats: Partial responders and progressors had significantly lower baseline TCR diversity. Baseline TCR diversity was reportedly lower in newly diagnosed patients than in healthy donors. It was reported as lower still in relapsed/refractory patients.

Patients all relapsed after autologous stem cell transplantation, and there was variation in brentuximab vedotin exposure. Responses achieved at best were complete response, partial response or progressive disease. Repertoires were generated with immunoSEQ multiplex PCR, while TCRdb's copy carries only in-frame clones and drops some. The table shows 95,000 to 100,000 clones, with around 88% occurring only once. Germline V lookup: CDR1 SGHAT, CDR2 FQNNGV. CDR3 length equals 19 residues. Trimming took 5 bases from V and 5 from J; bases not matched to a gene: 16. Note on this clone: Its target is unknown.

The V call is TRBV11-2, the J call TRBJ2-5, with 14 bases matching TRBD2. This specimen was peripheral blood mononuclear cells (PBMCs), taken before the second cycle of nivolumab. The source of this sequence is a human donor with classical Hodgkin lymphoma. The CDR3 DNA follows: TGTGCCAGCAGCCCCCGACTCTCGACTAGCGGGGGGGCCGCGGAGACCCAGTACTTC. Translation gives CASSPRLSTSGGAAETQYF.